The 7 T cell receptor beta chains in this list originate from one sample, sequenced in a study of shared clonotypes between healthy human individuals. Sequencing was performed with immunoSEQ multiplex PCR; in TCRdb, only in-frame clones are kept and a portion is missing. The repertoire holds about 580,000 clones, with roughly 98% as singletons. The naive CD8 population came from CD45RO-negative cells selected for CCR7, without terminally differentiated effector memory CD45RA+ cells. The sample comprised naive CD8+ T cells sorted from blood. These TCRs come from a man in his thirties or forties in good health.

This sequence joins TRBV27 and TRBJ2-1; TRBD2 agrees at 9 bases. Germline CDR1 and CDR2: MNHEY and SMNVEV (reference sequence). This CDR3 contains 16 residues. The V segment lost 4 bases and the J segment 3 bases; nucleotides outside the gene matches: 7. CDR3 bases: TGTGCCAGCAGTTCGAGACTAGCGGAGCTCTACAATGAGCAGTTCTTC. This translates into CASSSRLAELYNEQFF.

The V call is TRBV11-3, the J call TRBJ2-7; D tentatively reads TRBD1 or TRBD2 (6 bases each). CDR3 size: 14 residues. V dropped 5 bases and J dropped 2 bases, with 13 bases sitting between them. CDR1 SGHNT and CDR2 YENEEA come from the germline V gene. The CDR3 bases are TGTGCCAGCAGCCCCCGGGGGCACCCCTACGAGCAGTACTTC. It yields the protein CASSPRGHPYEQYF.

The rearrangement links TRBV2 to TRBJ2-1; TRBD1 matches at 10 bases. Germline CDR1 reads SNHLY; CDR2 reads FYNNEI. The trim removed 6 bases at V and 4 bases at J, leaving 6 bases unmatched. The CDR3 is 15 residues long. CDR3 bases: TGTGCCAGCAGCCTACCGGGACAGGGGTACAATGAGCAGTTCTTC. Its protein is CASSLPGQGYNEQFF.

V gene TRBV20-1 combines with J gene TRBJ2-2; no definite D call. The CDR3 covers 11 residues. V gave up 6 bases and J gave up 8 bases, with 10 bases separating them. Germline V gene sequence: CDR1 DFQATT, CDR2 SNEGSKA (reference sequence). The DNA of the CDR3 is TGCAGTGCGACCGCAGTTGGGGAGCTGTTTTTT. Protein: CSATAVGELFF.

CDR3 residues: CSVRGGDTQYF. The CDR3 coding sequence is TGCAGCGTGAGGGGCGGGGATACGCAGTATTTT. The genes are TRBV29-1 and TRBJ2-3; D may be TRBD1 or TRBD2 (5 bases each). Germline loops: CDR1 SQVTM, CDR2 ANQGSEA. V was shortened by 6 bases and J by 6 bases, with 10 bases between the two germline ends. The CDR3 length is 11 residues.

DNA of the CDR3: TGTGCCAGCACCGGGGTTCTCACGGCCTACGAGCAGTACTTC. It encodes CASTGVLTAYEQYF. This rearrangement joins TRBV7-9 to TRBJ2-7; a possible D gene is TRBD2 (5 bases). This CDR3 has 14 amino acids. Trimming removed 7 bases at V and 2 bases at J, with 15 bases between. Germline V gene data show CDR1 as SEHNR and CDR2 as FQNEAQ (reference sequence).

The chain carries TRBV2 and TRBJ2-3; TRBD2 aligns across 7 bases. The CDR3 spans 15 residues. Germline assignment: CDR1 SNHLY and CDR2 FYNNEI. V lost 4 bases to trimming and J lost 3 bases; unmatched junction nucleotides: 7. The chain's CDR3 is CASSVVTSRTDTQYF. CDR3 coding DNA: TGTGCCAGCAGTGTCGTGACTAGCAGAACAGATACGCAGTATTTT.